Presented here are 10 T cell receptor beta chains from one specimen sequenced in a study of type 1 and type 2 diabetes patients. Amplification started from genomic DNA. Multiplex PCR with 30 forward and 13 reverse primers amplified the TCR beta CDR3. TCRdb itself ran the multiplex PCR reads through MiXCR, one entry per CDR3 protein. The table lists 280,000 or so distinct CDR3 sequences, roughly 50% of them singletons. Sequenced material: peripheral blood mononuclear cells (PBMCs). The receptors derive from a man between 18 and 35 years old with type 2 diabetes.

This chain joins TRBV6-5 and TRBJ1-1; unclear D gene. Trimming stripped 8 bases from V and 4 bases from J, with 14 bases between. The V gene's germline CDR1 is MNHEY and CDR2 SVGAGI. CDR3 length equals 13 residues. In DNA, the CDR3 is TGTGCCAGCGGCTTCGTGGAAGGCACTGAAGCTTTCTTT. Encoded protein: CASGFVEGTEAFF.

Worth noting for this clonotype: At one boundary the junction diverges from the germline segment, which might be a read error. This chain links TRBV13 with TRBJ2-7; the D gene is possibly TRBD1 (5 bases). Germline CDR1 PRHDT, CDR2 FYEKMQ (reference sequence). The CDR3 covers 15 residues. In nucleotides, the CDR3 is TGTGCCGGCAGCTTAGCAGGGTATACCTCCTACGAGCAGTACTTC. Translated: CAGSLAGYTSYEQYF.

With respect to this clonotype: The junction differs from germline at one of its ends, possibly a read error. V usage is TRBV9 and J usage is TRBJ2-7; D is possibly TRBD2 (6 bases). This CDR3 comprises 16 residues. Germline V gene lookup returns CDR1 SGDLS and CDR2 YYNGEE. This CDR3 reads CASSLVPRTEDYEKYF. The CDR3 DNA reads TGTGCCAGCAGCTTAGTCCCACGGACCGAGGACTACGAGAAGTACTTC.

This chain joins TRBV7-8 and TRBJ2-7, with D possibly being TRBD1 or TRBD2 (5 bases each). The CDR3 has 14 amino acids. Per the germline V gene, CDR1 is SGHVS and CDR2 is FQNEAQ. V was clipped by 5 bases and J by 2 bases, with 13 bases between them. The CDR3 loop reads CASSRSPGPYEQYF. Here the CDR3 DNA reads TGTGCCAGCAGCCGTTCTCCGGGACCCTACGAGCAGTACTTC. The full variable domain, with the rest looked up from reference TRBV7-8 and TRBJ2-7, is GAGVSQSPRYKVAKRGQDVALRCDPISGHVSLFWYQQALGQGPEFLTYFQNEAQLDKSGLPSDRFFAERPEGSVSTLKIQRTQQEDSAVYLCASSRSPGPYEQYFGPGTRLTVT.

The genes are TRBV12-3 or TRBV12-4 and TRBJ1-2; tentative D call: TRBD1 (6 bases). The V gene lost 5 bases and the J gene lost 6 bases, with 10 bases spanning the gap. CDR3 length: 12 amino acids. The CDR3 is CASSDRRHGYTF. The DNA for the CDR3 is TGTGCCAGCAGTGACAGGAGGCATGGCTACACCTTC.

As to this clonotype: One end of the junction varies from germline; a read error may be responsible. The chain recombines TRBV30 with TRBJ1-2; D is unclear. Germline values: CDR1 GTSNPN, CDR2 SVGIG (reference sequence). The CDR3 runs 12 residues. The CDR3 coding sequence is TGCGCCAGCATCCCACCAGTTGGTGGCTACACCTTC. Amino acids: CASIPPVGGYTF. Supplemented by reference TRBV30 and TRBJ1-2, the full variable domain reads SQTIHQWPATLVQPVGSPLSLECTVEGTSNPNLYWYRQAAGRGLQLLFYSVGIGQISSEVPQNLSASRPQDRQFILSSKKLLLSDSGFYLCASIPPVGGYTFGSGTRLTVV.

This clonotype was observed at least ten times. The J gene is TRBJ2-7, the V gene TRBV15; D ambiguous. Germline V gives CDR1 LNHNV, CDR2 YYDKDF (reference sequence). With 0 bases removed from V and 2 bases from J, the gap between germline ends came to 5 bases. The length of the CDR3 is 13 residues. CDR3 sequence: CATSRDGAYEQYF. In nucleotides, the CDR3 is TGTGCCACCAGCAGAGATGGGGCCTACGAGCAGTACTTC.

The table lists this clonotype with a few counts. The V gene is TRBV19, the J gene TRBJ1-1; D not certain. The CDR3 is 12 residues long. With 8 bases removed from V and 8 bases from J, the gap between germline ends came to 15 bases. Germline V CDR1 and CDR2: LNHDA, SQIVND (reference sequence). The CDR3: CASGWSRAEAFF. The CDR3 DNA is TGTGCCAGTGGCTGGTCGAGGGCCGAAGCTTTCTTT.

This clonotype was recorded a few times. V gene TRBV6-1 combines with J gene TRBJ2-4, with TRBD1 as a possible D gene (6 bases). V was trimmed by 3 bases and J by 1 base, leaving 16 bases between them. The length of the CDR3 is 17 residues. The germline V gene has CDR1 MNHNS and CDR2 SASEGT. CDR3 in DNA: TGTGCCAGCAGTGACTTTACAGGGCACAAGGCCAAAAACATTCAGTACTTC. Translating gives CASSDFTGHKAKNIQYF.

The rearrangement joins TRBV6-6 to TRBJ2-5; no clear D. Per the germline V gene, CDR1 is MNHNY and CDR2 is SVGAGI (reference sequence). The CDR3 covers 14 residues. V was shortened by 5 bases and J by 1 base, with 11 bases between the two germline ends. The CDR3 here is CASSPQEPQETQYF. The CDR3 nucleotides are TGTGCCAGCAGTCCTCAGGAGCCCCAAGAGACCCAGTACTTC.